Listed here are 7 T cell receptor beta chains from one sample, sequenced in a study of blood T cell repertoires in COVID-19. Measured with immunoSEQ multiplex PCR; TCRdb has only the in-frame clones, and not every one. The table records over 120,000 clones, about 82% of them present only once. Input material: peripheral blood. These receptors all come from an elderly woman with active or convalescent COVID-19.

This clone has just a few counts. The chain recombines TRBV3-1 (or the pseudogene TRBV3-2) with TRBJ1-3; D possibly corresponds to TRBD1 (6 bases). The germline CDR1 and CDR2 sequences are LGHDT and YNNKEL (reference sequence). The CDR3 extends over 15 amino acids. Trimming cost V 0 bases and J 4 bases, with 10 bases left between them. The CDR3 reads CASSQDQGSGNTIYF. CDR3 bases: TGTGCCAGCAGCCAAGATCAGGGGTCAGGAAACACCATATATTTT.

This chain joins TRBV7-2 and TRBJ2-1; the match to TRBD1 covers 8 bases. After removal of 3 bases from V and 4 bases from J, the junction contained 11 bases not matched to a gene. Germline V gene lookup returns CDR1 SGHTA and CDR2 FQGNSA. CDR3 size: 17 residues. The CDR3 is CASSFPRTGPIYNEQFF. CDR3 sequence (DNA): TGTGCCAGCAGCTTCCCCAGGACAGGGCCGATTTACAATGAGCAGTTCTTC.

J is TRBJ2-4 and V is TRBV4-2; D is uncertain. V dropped 7 bases and J dropped 2 bases, with 18 bases sitting between them. Germline CDR1 and CDR2: LGHNA and YNFKEQ. The CDR3 covers 16 residues. The DNA for the CDR3 is TGTGCCAGCAAACGTGCCCGCGCCCCTTCCAAAAACATTCAGTACTTC. Protein product: CASKRARAPSKNIQYF.

The V and J genes are TRBV7-8 and TRBJ1-6; TRBD1 might be the D (6 bases). The CDR3 is made up of 17 amino acids. V was shortened by 5 bases and J by 9 bases, with 23 bases between the two germline ends. The germline V gene has CDR1 SGHVS and CDR2 FQNEAQ. The chain's CDR3 is CASSDRGGQDPASPLHF. As DNA, the CDR3 is TGTGCCAGCAGCGACCGGGGGGGGCAAGACCCGGCTTCACCCCTCCACTTT.

J is TRBJ1-2 and V is TRBV30, with D maybe TRBD1 (6 bases). The germline V gene encodes CDR1 GTSNPN and CDR2 SVGIG (reference sequence). This CDR3 spans 12 amino acids. V lost 7 bases and J lost 5, with 14 bases in between. This CDR3 is CASPDSSYGYTF. DNA for the CDR3: TGTGCCTCTCCGGACAGTTCTTATGGCTACACCTTC.

In the case of this clone: Relative to the germline gene, one junction end is altered; a read error may explain this. The J gene is TRBJ2-1, the V gene TRBV7-7, with a tentative D call TRBD2 (7 bases). The CDR3 spans 17 residues. Germline CDR1 SSHAT, CDR2 FNYEAQ (reference sequence). In DNA form, the CDR3 reads TGTGCTAGCAGCCTTCGGGGAGGGGGAGAAAAGGTCGGTGAGCAGTTCTTC. This sequence encodes CASSLRGGGEKVGEQFF.

This chain links TRBV6-2 or TRBV6-3 with TRBJ2-1; tentative D call: TRBD2 (5 bases). Trimming left V 6 bases short and J 8 bases short, with 17 bases between. This CDR3 spans 14 amino acids. Germline CDR1 MNHEY, CDR2 SVGEGT. This chain's CDR3 is CASSHDLAGHEQFF. CDR3 sequence (DNA): TGTGCCAGCAGCCACGACCTAGCTGGGCATGAGCAGTTCTTC.